The 28 T cell receptor beta chains given below trace back to one sample, sequenced in a study of lymphopenia after photon versus proton radiotherapy. Here immunoSEQ multiplex PCR was the method, and the copy in TCRdb shows in-frame clones only, minus some. The data hold tens of thousands of clones, with over 75% observed a single time. The material sequenced was peripheral blood, taken from a patient treated with proton-based radiotherapy. The receptors stem from a woman in her 70s with pancreatic cancer.

The chain recombines TRBV4-3 with TRBJ1-4, with TRBD1 matching over 9 bases. The V gene end was trimmed by 4 bases and the J gene end by 0 bases; junction bases not matched to a gene: 12. This CDR3 contains 19 residues. CDR1 is LGHNA and CDR2 is YSLEER in the germline V gene. CDR3 in amino acids: CASSRKTTGQGSTNEKLFF. The CDR3 coding sequence is TGCGCCAGCAGCCGAAAAACAACGGGACAGGGTTCAACTAATGAAAAACTGTTTTTT.

The J gene is TRBJ1-6, the V gene TRBV11-1; weak D call: TRBD1 (6 bases). Germline CDR1 reads SGHAT; CDR2 reads FQDESV (reference sequence). This CDR3 has 15 residues. V lost 4 bases and J lost 4, with 11 bases in between. The CDR3 DNA is TGTGCCAGCAGCTCCTCCCAGGGGTATAATTCACCCCTCCACTTT. Translation gives CASSSSQGYNSPLHF.

V and J are TRBV4-1 and TRBJ2-7; TRBD2 aligns across 13 bases. The junction had 7 bases not matched to a gene; V was cut back by 4 bases and J by 4 bases. The CDR3 has 16 residues. Germline loops: CDR1 MGHRA, CDR2 YSYEKL. The chain's CDR3 is CASSPGLAGVGYEQYF. The CDR3 region has the DNA TGCGCCAGCAGCCCAGGACTAGCGGGAGTTGGGTACGAGCAGTACTTC.

The chain joins TRBV6-6 to TRBJ2-6; 7 bases are shared with TRBD1. Germline lookup yields CDR1 MNHNY and CDR2 SVGAGI (reference sequence). The CDR3 runs to 15 residues. V lost 6 bases, J lost 2 bases, and 4 bases stayed unmatched. The CDR3 DNA reads as TGTGCCAGCAGGAAAACAGGGGCTGGGGCCAACGTCCTGACTTTC. This gives the protein CASRKTGAGANVLTF.

This chain connects TRBV6-5 to TRBJ2-7; TRBD1 agrees at 9 bases. The CDR3 runs 14 residues. V gave up 4 bases and J gave up 3 bases; unmatched junction bases: 4. Germline V gene lookup returns CDR1 MNHEY and CDR2 SVGAGI. The DNA of the CDR3 is TGTGCCAGCAGTTCGGGACAGGGATACTACGAGCAGTACTTC. This sequence encodes CASSSGQGYYEQYF.

This clone is labeled medium-sized. The CDR3 nucleotides read TGTGCCAGCAGCGTGACAGAGTATCGCTCCTACGAGCAGTACTTC. Its protein is CASSVTEYRSYEQYF. The gene calls are TRBV5-4 and TRBJ2-7; tentative D call: TRBD1 (5 bases). CDR3 length equals 15 residues. Germline CDR1 and CDR2: SGHNT and YYREEE (reference sequence). The V end lost 4 bases, the J end lost 0 bases, and 14 bases lay between the germline ends.

This clone was found a few times. V and J are TRBV27 and TRBJ2-7, with D hard to call. The length of the CDR3 is 16 residues. Trimming left V 6 bases short and J 6 bases short, with 24 bases between. CDR1 is MNHEY and CDR2 is SMNVEV in the germline V gene (reference sequence). As DNA, the CDR3 is TGTGCCAGCAGCCCCCGAAAGGCCGGTTCGACTTTCGAGCAGTACTTC. It encodes CASSPRKAGSTFEQYF.

The chain uses TRBV5-1 and TRBJ1-3; D ambiguous. The CDR3 extends over 20 amino acids. The germline V and J ends were trimmed by 0 bases and 5 bases, with 27 bases remaining between them. Germline lookup yields CDR1 SGHRS and CDR2 YFSETQ. The CDR3 DNA sequence: TGCGCCAGCAGCTTGGAGGGCGTACCGGGAACGTCTTCGGCGCGAAACACCATATATTTT. Translating it yields CASSLEGVPGTSSARNTIYF. Using reference TRBV5-1 and TRBJ1-3 for the parts outside the CDR3, the full variable domain is KAGVTQTPRYLIKTRGQQVTLSCSPISGHRSVSWYQQTPGQGLQFLFEYFSETQRNKGNFPGRFSGRQFSNSRSEMNVSTLELGDSALYLCASSLEGVPGTSSARNTIYFGEGSWLTVV.

The rearrangement links TRBV5-1 to TRBJ2-3; weak D call: TRBD1 (5 bases). The V gene's germline CDR1 is SGHRS and CDR2 YFSETQ. This CDR3 is built from 16 residues. V was clipped by 0 bases and J by 2 bases, with 13 bases between them. CDR3 sequence: CASSLGVGATTDTQYF. Here the CDR3 DNA reads TGCGCCAGCAGCTTGGGCGTAGGGGCCACCACAGATACGCAGTATTTT.

The chain uses TRBV5-1 and TRBJ2-3, with TRBD2 matching over 7 bases. CDR1 and CDR2 from the germline V gene are SGHRS and YFSETQ. The trim removed 2 bases at V and 4 bases at J, leaving 7 bases unmatched. The CDR3 extends over 15 amino acids. CDR3 sequence (DNA): TGCGCCAGCAGCTTCATGGGAGGGCCAGCAGATACGCAGTATTTT. Translating it yields CASSFMGGPADTQYF.

The chain couples TRBV19 to TRBJ2-1, with no clear D. Trimming pared 5 bases from V and 9 bases from J, leaving 11 bases between. The CDR3 totals 12 residues. Germline CDR1 LNHDA, CDR2 SQIVND (reference sequence). The CDR3 nucleotides read TGTGCCAGTAGTTCCGCGGTGGCTGAGCAGTTCTTC. It specifies CASSSAVAEQFF.

J is TRBJ2-1 and V is TRBV14, with 8 bases aligning to TRBD2. J lost 8 bases, V lost 4 bases, and 16 bases had no gene match. CDR3 length: 17 residues. Germline CDR1 and CDR2: SGHDN and FVKESK. The CDR3: CASSLKPGLGGSDEQFF. The CDR3 region has the DNA TGTGCCAGCAGCCTAAAGCCGGGACTAGGGGGTTCGGATGAGCAGTTCTTC. The complete variable domain, with remaining parts taken from reference TRBV14 and TRBJ2-1, reads EAGVTQFPSHSVIEKGQTVTLRCDPISGHDNLYWYRRVMGKEIKFLLHFVKESKQDESGMPNNRFLAERTGGTYSTLKVQPAELEDSGVYFCASSLKPGLGGSDEQFFGPGTRLTVL.

This chain links TRBV6-1 with TRBJ1-4; tentative D call: TRBD1 (5 bases). V was trimmed by 6 bases and J by 3 bases, leaving 11 bases between them. The CDR3 runs 14 residues. Germline-derived CDR1 and CDR2 are MNHNS and SASEGT. The CDR3: CASRIAGANEKLFF. The CDR3 nucleotides read TGTGCCAGCAGGATTGCGGGGGCTAATGAAAAACTGTTTTTT.

This clone was recorded once. The V call is TRBV7-2, the J call TRBJ2-5; 11 bases map to TRBD2. Germline CDR1 is SGHTA and CDR2 is FQGNSA. This CDR3 comprises 16 residues. The trim removed 6 bases at V and 2 bases at J, leaving 8 bases unmatched. CDR3 loop: CASRPSGTSGQETQYF. DNA of the CDR3: TGTGCCAGCAGGCCCTCAGGGACTAGCGGTCAAGAGACCCAGTACTTC.

This chain uses TRBV5-6 with TRBJ1-3, with D hard to call. The CDR3 is made up of 18 amino acids. Germline V gene data show CDR1 as SGHDT and CDR2 as YYEEEE. The V end lost 0 bases, the J end lost 0 bases, and 16 bases lay between the germline ends. The CDR3, as DNA: TGTGCCAGCAGCTTGGGTCATCGGGGTAGCTTCTCTGGAAACACCATATATTTT. It encodes CASSLGHRGSFSGNTIYF.

The rearrangement uses TRBV4-2 and TRBJ2-3; TRBD2 matches 8 bases. The CDR3 consists of 14 residues. CDR1 and CDR2 from the germline V gene are LGHNA and YNFKEQ. With 4 bases clipped from V and 7 bases from J, the junction kept 7 bases outside the gene matches. The CDR3 nucleotides read TGTGCCAGCAGCCGGCTGACTAGCGATAATACGCAGTATTTT. It yields the protein CASSRLTSDNTQYF.

The CDR3 is CASSVGPDGEEQFF. CDR3 nucleotides: TGTGCCAGCAGCGTAGGTCCAGATGGGGAGGAGCAGTTCTTC. The V call is TRBV9, the J call TRBJ2-1; a possible D gene is TRBD2 (5 bases). Germline V gene sequence: CDR1 SGDLS, CDR2 YYNGEE. Trimming shortened V by 0 bases and J by 10 bases, and 14 bases separated the two germline ends. This CDR3 contains 14 residues.

CDR3 DNA sequence: TGTGCCAGCAGCTTAGACGGGCAGGGTAATCAGCCCCAGCATTTT. It codes for CASSLDGQGNQPQHF. The V call is TRBV11-1, the J call TRBJ1-5, with TRBD1 as a possible D gene (5 bases). The germline CDR1 and CDR2 sequences are SGHAT and FQDESV (reference sequence). V was trimmed by 1 base and J by 4 bases, leaving 11 bases between them. CDR3 length: 15 amino acids. The complete variable domain, with remaining parts taken from reference TRBV11-1 and TRBJ1-5, reads EAEVAQSPRYKITEKSQAVAFWCDPISGHATLYWYRQILGQGPELLVQFQDESVVDDSQLPKDRFSAERLKGVDSTLKIQPAELGDSAMYLCASSLDGQGNQPQHFGDGTRLSIL.

V and J are TRBV7-2 and TRBJ2-5; D is possibly TRBD2 (6 bases). There are 14 residues in the CDR3. The V end lost 0 bases, the J end lost 2 bases, and 7 bases lay between the germline ends. Germline values: CDR1 SGHTA, CDR2 FQGNSA. This CDR3 reads CASSLAGSQETQYF. CDR3 coding DNA: TGTGCCAGCAGCTTAGCCGGGAGTCAAGAGACCCAGTACTTC.

The chain is built from TRBV27 and TRBJ2-1, with unresolved D. Trimming took off 5 bases at V and 0 bases at J, with 11 bases between the two ends. The CDR3 is 15 amino acids. Germline assignment: CDR1 MNHEY and CDR2 SMNVEV (reference sequence). The CDR3 reads CASSPELSSYNEQFF. CDR3 bases: TGTGCCAGCAGTCCTGAACTAAGCTCCTACAATGAGCAGTTCTTC.

The CDR3 is CAISGGGQGTEAFF. In DNA form, the CDR3 reads TGTGCCATCAGTGGGGGTGGACAGGGCACTGAAGCTTTCTTT. The chain joins TRBV10-3 to TRBJ1-1; 8 nucleotides match TRBD1. Germline V gene sequence: CDR1 ENHRY, CDR2 SYGVKD. CDR3 size: 14 residues. V shed 4 bases, J shed 4 bases, and the junction held 5 bases outside the gene matches.

The rearrangement uses TRBV11-2 and TRBJ2-3; 8 bases are a match to TRBD2. Unmatched junction bases numbered 9, after V lost 5 bases and J lost 2 bases. The length of the CDR3 is 16 residues. The germline gives CDR1 SGHAT, CDR2 FQNNGV. CDR3 loop: CASSVSGLGTTDTQYF. In DNA form, the CDR3 reads TGTGCCAGCAGCGTCTCGGGACTAGGGACCACAGATACGCAGTATTTT.

This clone was counted a single time. The gene calls are TRBV30 and TRBJ2-7; 9 bases line up with TRBD1. In germline, CDR1 is GTSNPN, CDR2 SVGIG (reference sequence). The CDR3 consists of 13 residues. V trimming: 6 bases; J trimming: 2 bases; junction bases outside the gene matches: 5. CDR3 in DNA: TGTGCCTGCAAAAGACAGGGGGCCTACGAGCAGTACTTC. This gives the protein CACKRQGAYEQYF. Full variable domain (outside the CDR3, taken from reference TRBV30 and TRBJ2-7): SQTIHQWPATLVQPVGSPLSLECTVEGTSNPNLYWYRQAAGRGLQLLFYSVGIGQISSEVPQNLSASRPQDRQFILSSKKLLLSDSGFYLCACKRQGAYEQYFGPGTRLTVT.

The chain employs TRBV28 and TRBJ1-2, with D tentatively TRBD1 (5 bases). Germline-derived CDR1 and CDR2 are MDHEN and SYDVKM. The V and J ends lost 6 bases and 4 bases respectively, with 15 bases between them. CDR3 size: 14 residues. In DNA form, the CDR3 reads TGTGCCAGCAGCCACGACAGTCTCGGCTATGGCTACACCTTC. As protein: CASSHDSLGYGYTF.

A remark on this clone: Other DNA sequences within the sample encode an identical CDR3. This chain links TRBV7-3 with TRBJ1-1, with D perhaps TRBD1 (5 bases). The CDR3 length is 20 residues. Germline values: CDR1 SGHTA, CDR2 FQGTGA. V was cut by 0 bases and J by 2 bases, with 25 bases left in between. CDR3 sequence (DNA): TGTGCCAGCAGCTTAACGCCGGTTTCGTTGGCAGGGAACCCCAACACTGAAGCTTTCTTT. Translation gives CASSLTPVSLAGNPNTEAFF.

This clone appeared a single time. This chain joins TRBV30 and TRBJ1-5; possibly TRBD1 for D (5 bases). CDR3 size: 13 residues. Germline CDR1 reads GTSNPN; CDR2 reads SVGIG (reference sequence). Trimming shortened V by 0 bases and J by 7 bases, and 10 bases separated the two germline ends. The chain's CDR3 is CAWSVGDVQPQHF. The CDR3 DNA is TGTGCCTGGAGTGTGGGGGATGTCCAGCCCCAGCATTTT.

The J gene is TRBJ2-1, the V gene TRBV19; TRBD2 agrees at 9 bases. The CDR3 sequence is 18 residues long. Germline CDR1 LNHDA, CDR2 SQIVND (reference sequence). V dropped 9 bases and J dropped 6; count of bases not matched to a gene: 21. The CDR3: CASRPGYGREGGGNEQFF. The DNA for the CDR3 is TGTGCCAGCCGCCCGGGGTATGGGCGGGAGGGAGGTGGCAATGAGCAGTTCTTC.

The chain is built from TRBV4-1 and TRBJ2-7; no reliable D call. V lost 3 bases and J lost 0, with 9 bases in between. Germline V gene lookup returns CDR1 MGHRA and CDR2 YSYEKL. The CDR3 length is 14 residues. The DNA of the CDR3 is TGCGCCAGCAGCCATGGGTCGGTCTCCTACGAGCAGTACTTC. Amino acids: CASSHGSVSYEQYF.